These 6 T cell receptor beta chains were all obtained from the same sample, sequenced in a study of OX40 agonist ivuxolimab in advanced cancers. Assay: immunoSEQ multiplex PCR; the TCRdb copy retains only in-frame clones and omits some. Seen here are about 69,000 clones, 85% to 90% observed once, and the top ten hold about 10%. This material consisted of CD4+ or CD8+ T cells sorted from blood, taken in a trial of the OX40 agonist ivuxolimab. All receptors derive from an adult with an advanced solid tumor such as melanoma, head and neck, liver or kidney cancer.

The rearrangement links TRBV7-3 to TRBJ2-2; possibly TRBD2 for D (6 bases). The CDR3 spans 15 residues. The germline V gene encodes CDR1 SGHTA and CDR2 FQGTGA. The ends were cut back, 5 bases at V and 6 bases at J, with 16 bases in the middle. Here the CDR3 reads CASSPPGGKSGELFF. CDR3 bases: TGTGCCAGCAGCCCACCCGGCGGGAAGTCCGGGGAGCTGTTTTTT.

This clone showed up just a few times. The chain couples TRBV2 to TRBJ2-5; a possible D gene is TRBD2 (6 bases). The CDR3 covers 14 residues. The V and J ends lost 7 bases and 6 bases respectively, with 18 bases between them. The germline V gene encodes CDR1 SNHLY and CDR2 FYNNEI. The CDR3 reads CASTMEGLRKTQYF. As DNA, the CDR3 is TGTGCCAGCACAATGGAGGGGCTACGGAAGACCCAGTACTTC.

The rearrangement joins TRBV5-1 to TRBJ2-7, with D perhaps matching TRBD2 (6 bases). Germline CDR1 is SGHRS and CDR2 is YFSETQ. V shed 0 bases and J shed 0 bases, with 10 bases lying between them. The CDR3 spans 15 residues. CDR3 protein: CASSLDPGVSYEQYF. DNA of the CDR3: TGCGCCAGCAGCTTGGATCCGGGAGTCTCCTACGAGCAGTACTTC.

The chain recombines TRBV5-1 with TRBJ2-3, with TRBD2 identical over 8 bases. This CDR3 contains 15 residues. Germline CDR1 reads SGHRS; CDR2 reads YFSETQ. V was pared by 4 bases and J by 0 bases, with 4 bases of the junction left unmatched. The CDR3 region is CASSPLAGSTDTQYF. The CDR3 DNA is TGCGCCAGCAGCCCATTAGCGGGGAGCACAGATACGCAGTATTTT.

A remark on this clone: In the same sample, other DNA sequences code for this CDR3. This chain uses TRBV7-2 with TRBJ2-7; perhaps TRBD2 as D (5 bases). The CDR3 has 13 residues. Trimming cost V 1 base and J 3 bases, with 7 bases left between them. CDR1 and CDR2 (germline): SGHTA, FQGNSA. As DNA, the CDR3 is TGTGCCAGCAGCTTAGGAGCGGTCTACGAGCAGTACTTC. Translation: CASSLGAVYEQYF.

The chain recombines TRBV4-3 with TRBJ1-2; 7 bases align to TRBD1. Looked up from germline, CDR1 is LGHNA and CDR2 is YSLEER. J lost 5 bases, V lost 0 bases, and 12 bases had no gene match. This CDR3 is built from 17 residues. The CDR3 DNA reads TGCGCCAGCAGCCAAGAGACAGGGTGGGGGTTGTCGTATGGCTACACCTTC. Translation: CASSQETGWGLSYGYTF.